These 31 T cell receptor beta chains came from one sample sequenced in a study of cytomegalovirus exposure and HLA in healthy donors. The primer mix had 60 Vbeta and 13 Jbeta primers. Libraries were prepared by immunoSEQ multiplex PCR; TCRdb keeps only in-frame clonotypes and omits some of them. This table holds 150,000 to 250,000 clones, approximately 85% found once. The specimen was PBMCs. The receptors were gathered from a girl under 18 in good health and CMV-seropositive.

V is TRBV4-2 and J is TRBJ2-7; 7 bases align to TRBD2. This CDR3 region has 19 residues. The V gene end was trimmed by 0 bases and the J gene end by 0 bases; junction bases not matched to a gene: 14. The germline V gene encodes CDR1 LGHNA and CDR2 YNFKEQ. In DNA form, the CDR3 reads TGTGCCAGCAGCCAAGACTCCCGTCCACGTGGGGGGGACTCCTACGAGCAGTACTTC. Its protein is CASSQDSRPRGGDSYEQYF.

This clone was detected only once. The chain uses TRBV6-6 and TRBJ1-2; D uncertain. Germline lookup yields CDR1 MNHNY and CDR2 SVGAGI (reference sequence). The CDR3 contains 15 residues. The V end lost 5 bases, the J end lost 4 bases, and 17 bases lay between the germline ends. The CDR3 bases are TGTGCCAGCAGTCAAGTGACACACGGTGGCTATGGCTACACCTTC. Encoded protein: CASSQVTHGGYGYTF.

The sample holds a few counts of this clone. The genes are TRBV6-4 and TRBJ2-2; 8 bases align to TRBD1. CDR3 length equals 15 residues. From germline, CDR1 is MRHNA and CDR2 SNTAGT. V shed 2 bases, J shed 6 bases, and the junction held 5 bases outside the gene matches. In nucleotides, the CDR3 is TGTGCCAGCAGTGACGGGACAGGTCTTTCCGGGGAGCTGTTTTTT. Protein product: CASSDGTGLSGELFF.

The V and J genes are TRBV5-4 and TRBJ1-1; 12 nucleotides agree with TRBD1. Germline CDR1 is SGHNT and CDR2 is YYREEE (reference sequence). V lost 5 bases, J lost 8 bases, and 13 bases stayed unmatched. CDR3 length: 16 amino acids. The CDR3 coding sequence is TGTGCCAGCAGTCCGCATTCCGGGACAGGGGGCTTAGAAGCTTTCTTT. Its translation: CASSPHSGTGGLEAFF.

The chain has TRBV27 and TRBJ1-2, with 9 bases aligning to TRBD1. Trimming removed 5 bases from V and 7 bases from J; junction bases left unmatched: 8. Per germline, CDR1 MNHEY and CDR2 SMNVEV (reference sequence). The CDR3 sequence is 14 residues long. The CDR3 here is CASSPRQGGFGYTF. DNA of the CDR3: TGTGCCAGCAGTCCCCGACAGGGGGGATTTGGCTACACCTTC.

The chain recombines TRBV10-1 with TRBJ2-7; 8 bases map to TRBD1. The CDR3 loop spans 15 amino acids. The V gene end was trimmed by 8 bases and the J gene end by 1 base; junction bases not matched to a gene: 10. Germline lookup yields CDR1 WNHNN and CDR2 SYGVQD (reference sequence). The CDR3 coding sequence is TGCGCCAGCGAACGCGGGACAGGTTATTCCTACGAGCAGTACTTC. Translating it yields CASERGTGYSYEQYF.

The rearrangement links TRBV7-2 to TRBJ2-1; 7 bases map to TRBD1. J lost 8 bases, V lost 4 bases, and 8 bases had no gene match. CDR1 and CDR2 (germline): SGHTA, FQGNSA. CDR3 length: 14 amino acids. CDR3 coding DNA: TGTGCCAGCAGCTCCCAACATACAGGGGATGAGCAGTTCTTC. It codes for CASSSQHTGDEQFF.

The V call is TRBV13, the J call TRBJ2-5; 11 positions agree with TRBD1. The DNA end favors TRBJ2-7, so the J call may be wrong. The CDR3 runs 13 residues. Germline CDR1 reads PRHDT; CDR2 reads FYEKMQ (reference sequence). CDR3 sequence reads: CASSLGTGGEQYF. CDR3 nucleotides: TGTGCCAGCAGCCTCGGGACAGGGGGCGAGCAGTACTTC.

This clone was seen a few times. CDR3 DNA sequence: TGTGCCAGCAGCTTAGCCCGGACTACCGGTTGGGGGGAGCAGTACTTC. Its translation is CASSLARTTGWGEQYF. The rearrangement joins TRBV7-2 to TRBJ2-7; D perhaps matches TRBD2 (6 bases). The V end was cut by 0 bases, the J end by 7 bases, with 19 bases between. Germline CDR1 and CDR2: SGHTA and FQGNSA. This CDR3 region has 16 residues. The full variable domain, in which reference TRBV7-2 and TRBJ2-7 provide the parts outside the CDR3, is GAGVSQSPSNKVTEKGKDVELRCDPISGHTALYWYRQSLGQGLEFLIYFQGNSAPDKSGLPSDRFSAERTGGSVSTLTIQRTQQEDSAVYLCASSLARTTGWGEQYFGPGTRLTVT.

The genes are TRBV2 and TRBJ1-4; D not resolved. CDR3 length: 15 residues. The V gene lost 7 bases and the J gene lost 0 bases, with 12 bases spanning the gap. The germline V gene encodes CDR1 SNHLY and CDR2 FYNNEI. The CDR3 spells CASKKEESTNEKLFF. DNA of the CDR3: TGTGCCAGCAAAAAAGAGGAGTCAACTAATGAAAAACTGTTTTTT.

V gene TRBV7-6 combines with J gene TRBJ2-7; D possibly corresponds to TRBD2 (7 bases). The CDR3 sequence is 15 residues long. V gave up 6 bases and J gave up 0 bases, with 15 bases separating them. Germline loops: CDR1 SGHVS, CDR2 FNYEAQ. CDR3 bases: TGTGCCAGCAGTTTCCGGGGGGCTAGCTCCTACGAGCAGTACTTC. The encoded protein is CASSFRGASSYEQYF.

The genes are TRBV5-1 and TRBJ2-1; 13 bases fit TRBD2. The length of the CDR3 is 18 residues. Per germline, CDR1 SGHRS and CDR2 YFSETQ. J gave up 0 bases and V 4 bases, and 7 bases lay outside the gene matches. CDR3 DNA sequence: TGCGCCAGCAGCCCCCGGACTAGCGGGGGACTCTCCTACAATGAGCAGTTCTTC. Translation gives CASSPRTSGGLSYNEQFF.

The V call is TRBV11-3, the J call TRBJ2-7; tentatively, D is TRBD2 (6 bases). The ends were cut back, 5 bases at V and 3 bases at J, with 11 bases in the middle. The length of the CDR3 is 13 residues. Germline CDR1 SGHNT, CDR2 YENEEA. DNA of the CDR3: TGTGCCAGCAGCATACGGGACTTCTACGAGCAGTACTTC. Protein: CASSIRDFYEQYF.

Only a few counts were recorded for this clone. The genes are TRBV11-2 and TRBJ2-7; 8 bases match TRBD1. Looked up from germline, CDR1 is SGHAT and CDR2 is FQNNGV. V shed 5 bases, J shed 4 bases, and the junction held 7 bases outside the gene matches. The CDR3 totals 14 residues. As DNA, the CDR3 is TGTGCCAGCAGCGAAGACAGGGGACGGTACGAGCAGTACTTC. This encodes CASSEDRGRYEQYF.

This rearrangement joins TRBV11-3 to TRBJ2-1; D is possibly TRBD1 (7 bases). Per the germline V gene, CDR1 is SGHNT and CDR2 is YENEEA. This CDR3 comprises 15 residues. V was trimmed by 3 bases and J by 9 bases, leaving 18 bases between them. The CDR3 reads CASSLPGGQWGEQFF. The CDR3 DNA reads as TGTGCCAGCAGCTTGCCCGGGGGACAGTGGGGTGAGCAGTTCTTC. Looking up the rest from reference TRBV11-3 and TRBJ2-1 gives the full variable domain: EAGVVQSPRYKIIEKKQPVAFWCNPISGHNTLYWYLQNLGQGPELLIRYENEEAVDDSQLPKDRFSAERLKGVDSTLKIQPAELGDSAVYLCASSLPGGQWGEQFFGPGTRLTVL.

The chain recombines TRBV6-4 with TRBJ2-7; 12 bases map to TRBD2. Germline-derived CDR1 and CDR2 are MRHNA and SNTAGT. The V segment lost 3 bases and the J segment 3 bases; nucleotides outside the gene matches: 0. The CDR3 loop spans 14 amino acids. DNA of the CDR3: TGTGCCAGCAGTGAACTAGCGGGAGGCTACGAGCAGTACTTC. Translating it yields CASSELAGGYEQYF.

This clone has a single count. CDR3 sequence: CASSLRTSGGFSYNEQFF. Here the CDR3 DNA reads TGTGCCAGCAGCTTGAGGACTAGCGGGGGTTTCTCCTACAATGAGCAGTTCTTC. The genes are TRBV5-4 and TRBJ2-1; the match to TRBD2 covers 13 bases. Germline V gene sequence: CDR1 SGHNT, CDR2 YYREEE (reference sequence). Trimming cost V 1 base and J 0 bases; bases outside gene matches: 4. The CDR3 is made up of 18 amino acids.

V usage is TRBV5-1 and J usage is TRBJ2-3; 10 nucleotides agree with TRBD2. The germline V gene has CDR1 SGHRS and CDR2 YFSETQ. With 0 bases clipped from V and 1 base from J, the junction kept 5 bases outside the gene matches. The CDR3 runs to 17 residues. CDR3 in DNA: TGCGCCAGCAGCTTGGCACGTGGACTAGCGGGCACAGATACGCAGTATTTT. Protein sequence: CASSLARGLAGTDTQYF.

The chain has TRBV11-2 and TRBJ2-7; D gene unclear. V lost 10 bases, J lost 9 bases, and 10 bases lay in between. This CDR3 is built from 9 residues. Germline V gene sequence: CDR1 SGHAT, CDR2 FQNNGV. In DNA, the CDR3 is TGTGCCACCGAGTCTGGGCAGTACTTC. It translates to CATESGQYF.

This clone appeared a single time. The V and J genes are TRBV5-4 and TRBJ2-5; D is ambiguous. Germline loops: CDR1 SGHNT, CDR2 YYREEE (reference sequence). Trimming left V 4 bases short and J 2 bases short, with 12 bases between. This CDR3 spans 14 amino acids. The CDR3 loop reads CASSIEAEQETQYF. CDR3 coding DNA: TGTGCCAGCAGCATCGAGGCGGAACAAGAGACCCAGTACTTC.

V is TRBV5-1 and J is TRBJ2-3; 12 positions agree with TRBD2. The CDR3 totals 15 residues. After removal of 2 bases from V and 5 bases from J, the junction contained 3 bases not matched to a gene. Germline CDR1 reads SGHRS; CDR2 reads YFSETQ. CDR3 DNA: TGCGCCAGCAGCTTACTAGCGGGGGGCCGAGATACGCAGTATTTT. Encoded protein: CASSLLAGGRDTQYF.

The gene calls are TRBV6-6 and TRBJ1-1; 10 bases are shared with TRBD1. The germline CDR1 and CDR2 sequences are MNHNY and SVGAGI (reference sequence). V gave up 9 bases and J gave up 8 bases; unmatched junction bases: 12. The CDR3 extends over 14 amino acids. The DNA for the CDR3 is TGTGCCAGTTACGACTCAGGGACAGGGGAGGAAGCTTTCTTT. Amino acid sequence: CASYDSGTGEEAFF.

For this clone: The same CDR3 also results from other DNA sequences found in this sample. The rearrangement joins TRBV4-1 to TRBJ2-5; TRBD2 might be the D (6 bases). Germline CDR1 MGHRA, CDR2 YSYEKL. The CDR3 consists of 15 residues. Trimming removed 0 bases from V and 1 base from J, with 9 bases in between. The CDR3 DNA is TGCGCCAGCAGCCAAGAGGGAGGCGGCCAAGAGACCCAGTACTTC. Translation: CASSQEGGGQETQYF.

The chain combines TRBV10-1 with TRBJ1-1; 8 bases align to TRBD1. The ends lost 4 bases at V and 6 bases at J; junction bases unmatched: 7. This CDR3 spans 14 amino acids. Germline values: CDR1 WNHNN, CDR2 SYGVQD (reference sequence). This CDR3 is CASSGTGTGAEAFF. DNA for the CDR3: TGCGCCAGCAGTGGAACCGGGACAGGAGCTGAAGCTTTCTTT.

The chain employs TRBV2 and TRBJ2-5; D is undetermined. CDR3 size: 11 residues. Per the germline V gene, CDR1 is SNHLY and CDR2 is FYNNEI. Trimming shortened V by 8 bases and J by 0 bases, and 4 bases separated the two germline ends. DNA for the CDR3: TGTGCCAGCCGGTACCAAGAGACCCAGTACTTC. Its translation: CASRYQETQYF.

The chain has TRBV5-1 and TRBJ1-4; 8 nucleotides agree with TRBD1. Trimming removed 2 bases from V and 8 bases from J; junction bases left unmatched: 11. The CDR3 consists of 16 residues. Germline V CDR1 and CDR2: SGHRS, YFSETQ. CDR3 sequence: CASSFRPAGGDEKLFF. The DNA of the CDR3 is TGCGCCAGCAGCTTTAGGCCGGCAGGGGGCGACGAAAAACTGTTTTTT.

The CDR3: CASSYNRDRFYEQFF. CDR3 nucleotides: TGTGCCAGCAGCTACAACCGGGACAGGTTCTATGAGCAGTTCTTC. This chain links TRBV11-2 with TRBJ2-1, with TRBD1 matching 8 bases. This CDR3 spans 15 amino acids. The germline CDR1 and CDR2 sequences are SGHAT and FQNNGV. Trimming cost V 4 bases and J 8 bases; bases outside gene matches: 10.

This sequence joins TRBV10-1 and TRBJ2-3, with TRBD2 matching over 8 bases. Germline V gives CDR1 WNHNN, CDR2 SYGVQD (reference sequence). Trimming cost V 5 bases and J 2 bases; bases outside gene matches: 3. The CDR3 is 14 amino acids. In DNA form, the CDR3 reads TGCGCCAGCAGTTCGCGGGGGGCCACAGATACGCAGTATTTT. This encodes CASSSRGATDTQYF.

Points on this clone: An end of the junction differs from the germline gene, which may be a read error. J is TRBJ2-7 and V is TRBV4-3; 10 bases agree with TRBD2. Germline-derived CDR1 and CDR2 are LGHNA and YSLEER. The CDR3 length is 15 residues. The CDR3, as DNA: TGCGCCAGCAGCCCTGGACTAGCGGCTACCTACGAGCAATACTTC. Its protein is CASSPGLAATYEQYF.

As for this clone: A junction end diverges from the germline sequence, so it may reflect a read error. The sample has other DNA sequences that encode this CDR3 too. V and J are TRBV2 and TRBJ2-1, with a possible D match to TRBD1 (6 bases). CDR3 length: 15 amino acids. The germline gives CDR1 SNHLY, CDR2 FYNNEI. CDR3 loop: CASSEGQTIYNEQFF. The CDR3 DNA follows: TGTGCCAGCAGCGAAGGACAGACAATCTACAATGAGCAGTTCTTC. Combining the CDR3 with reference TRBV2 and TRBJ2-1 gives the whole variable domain EPEVTQTPSHQVTQMGQEVILRCVPISNHLYFYWYRQILGQKVEFLVSFYNNEISEKSEIFDDQFSVERPDGSNFTLKIRSTKLEDSAMYFCASSEGQTIYNEQFFGPGTRLTVL.

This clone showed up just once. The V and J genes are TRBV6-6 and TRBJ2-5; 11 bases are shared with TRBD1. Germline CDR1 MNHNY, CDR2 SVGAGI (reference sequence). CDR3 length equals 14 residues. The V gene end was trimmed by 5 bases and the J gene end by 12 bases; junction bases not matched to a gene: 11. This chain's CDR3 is CASSTGTGGSFKYF. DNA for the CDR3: TGTGCCAGCAGTACCGGGACAGGGGGGAGCTTCAAGTACTTC.